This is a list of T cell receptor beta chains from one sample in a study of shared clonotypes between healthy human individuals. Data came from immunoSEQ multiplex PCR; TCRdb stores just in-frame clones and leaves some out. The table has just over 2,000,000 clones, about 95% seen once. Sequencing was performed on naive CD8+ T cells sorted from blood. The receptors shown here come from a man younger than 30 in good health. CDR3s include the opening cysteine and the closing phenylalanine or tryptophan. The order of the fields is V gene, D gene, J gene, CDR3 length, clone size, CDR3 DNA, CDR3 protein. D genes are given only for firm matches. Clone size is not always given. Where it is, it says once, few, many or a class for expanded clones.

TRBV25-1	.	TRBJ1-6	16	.	TGTGCCAGCAGTGAATCCTGGAGCTCCTATAATTCACCCCTCCACTTT	CASSESWSSYNSPLHF
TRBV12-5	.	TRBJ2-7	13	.	TGTGCTAGTGGCCAAGGCCCCCTCTACGAGCAGTACTTC	CASGQGPLYEQYF
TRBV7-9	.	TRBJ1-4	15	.	TGTGCCAGCAGCACCTCGGGGTCCAGTGGTGAAAAACTGTTTTTT	CASSTSGSSGEKLFF
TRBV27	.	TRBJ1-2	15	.	.	CASSFGPGIGDGYTF
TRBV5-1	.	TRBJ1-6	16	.	TGCGCCAGCAGCTCGATGGCCAGCTCCTATAATTCACCCCTCCACTTT	CASSSMASSYNSPLHF
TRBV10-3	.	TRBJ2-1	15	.	TGTGCCACCAGAACAAGGGCTAAAACCTACAATGAGCAGTTCTTC	CATRTRAKTYNEQFF
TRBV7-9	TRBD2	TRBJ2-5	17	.	TGTGCCAGCAGTTACGGACTAGCGGGAGTAGTCCTGGAGACCCAGTACTTC	CASSYGLAGVVLETQYF
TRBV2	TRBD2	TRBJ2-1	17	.	TGTGCCAGCAGGGGAGATTTAGCGGGATCCTCCTACAATGAGCAGTTCTTC	CASRGDLAGSSYNEQFF
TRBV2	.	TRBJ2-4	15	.	TGTGCCATTGACCGGGCCGACCTAGCCAAAAACATTCAGTACTTC	CAIDRADLAKNIQYF
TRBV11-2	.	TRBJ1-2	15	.	TGTGCCAGCAGCTTAGTTTTGGGGGCAAACTATGGCTACACCTTC	CASSLVLGANYGYTF
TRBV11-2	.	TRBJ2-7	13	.	TGTGCCAGCAGCTCCGACAGGCCCTACGAGCAGTACTTC	CASSSDRPYEQYF
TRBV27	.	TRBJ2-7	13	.	TGTGCCAGTTCTAATTTTCAGGGGATCGAGCAGTACTTC	CASSNFQGIEQYF
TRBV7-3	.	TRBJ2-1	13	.	TGTGCCAGCAGCCAAACGGTCTACAATGAGCAGTTCTTC	CASSQTVYNEQFF
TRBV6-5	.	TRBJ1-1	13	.	TGTGCCAGCGTATTCCCTGGGGGCAACGAAGCTTTCTTT	CASVFPGGNEAFF
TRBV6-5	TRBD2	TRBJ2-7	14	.	TGTGCCAGCAGTTTATTAGCGGGAATCGACGAGCAGTACTTC	CASSLLAGIDEQYF
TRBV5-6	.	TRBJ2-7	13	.	TGTGCCAGCAGTCCGAACACCGGGAACGAGCAGTACTTC	CASSPNTGNEQYF
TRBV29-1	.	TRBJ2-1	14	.	TGCAGCGTTGACTGGGACCTCGGGGTGGATGAGCAGTTCTTC	CSVDWDLGVDEQFF
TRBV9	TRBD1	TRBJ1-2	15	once	TGTGCCAGCAGCGTAGGGGACAGTCTAACTTGGGGCTACACCTTC	CASSVGDSLTWGYTF
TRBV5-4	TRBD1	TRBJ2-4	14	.	TGTGCCAGCAGCTTGGTGGGGACAGGAAACATTCAGTACTTC	CASSLVGTGNIQYF
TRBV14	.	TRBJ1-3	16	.	TGTGCCAGCAGCCAAGATCTTGTGGGATCAGGAAACACCATATATTTT	CASSQDLVGSGNTIYF
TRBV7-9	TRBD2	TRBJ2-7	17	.	TGTGCCAGCAGCGGGACCCGGACTAGCGGTTATACTTACGAGCAGTACTTC	CASSGTRTSGYTYEQYF
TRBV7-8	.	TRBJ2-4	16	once	TGTGCCAGCAGCTTAGGCGACTTCTTAGCCAAAAACATTCAGTACTTC	CASSLGDFLAKNIQYF
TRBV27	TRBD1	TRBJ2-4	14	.	TGTGCCAGCAGTTTGGGAGTACAGGGGTCCATTCAGTACTTC	CASSLGVQGSIQYF
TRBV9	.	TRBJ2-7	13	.	TGTGCCAGCAGCGTAGAAGGGTGGGGCGAGCAGTACTTC	CASSVEGWGEQYF
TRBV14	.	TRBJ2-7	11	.	TGTGCCAGCAGCCATAGCGGCGAGCAGTACTTC	CASSHSGEQYF
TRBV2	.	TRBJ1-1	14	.	TGTGCCAGCAGTGTGGGACTGATGAACACTGAAGCTTTCTTT	CASSVGLMNTEAFF
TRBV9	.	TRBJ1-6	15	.	TGTGCCAGCTGCCCCGGGAGCTCCTATAATTCACCCCTCCACTTT	CASCPGSSYNSPLHF
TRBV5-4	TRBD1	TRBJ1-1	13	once	TGTGCCAGCAGCTTAGACAGGGGCCCTGAAGCTTTCTTT	CASSLDRGPEAFF
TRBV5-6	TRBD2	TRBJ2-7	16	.	TGTGCCAGCAGCTTGGGGCTAGCGGGAGGACCCTACGAGCAGTACTTC	CASSLGLAGGPYEQYF
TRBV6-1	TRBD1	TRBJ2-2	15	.	TGTGCCAGCAGTGTCGGGACAGGGGCCACCGGGGAGCTGTTTTTT	CASSVGTGATGELFF
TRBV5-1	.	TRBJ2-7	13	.	TGCGCCAGCAGCTTGAACTTTCGCTACGAGCAGTACTTC	CASSLNFRYEQYF
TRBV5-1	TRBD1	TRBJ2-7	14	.	TGCGCCAGCAGCTACTCGGGACAGGGGTACGAGCAGTACTTC	CASSYSGQGYEQYF
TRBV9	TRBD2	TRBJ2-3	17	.	TGTGCCAGCAGCGGCCAAGCGGCGGGACTACCTACAGATACGCAGTATTTT	CASSGQAAGLPTDTQYF
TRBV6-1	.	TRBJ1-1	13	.	TGTGCCAGCAGTCCTGTTATGAACACTGAAGCTTTCTTT	CASSPVMNTEAFF
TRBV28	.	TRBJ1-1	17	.	TGTGCCAGCAGTTTCGGGGGTTTATTGGGAGAGAACACTGAAGCTTTCTTT	CASSFGGLLGENTEAFF
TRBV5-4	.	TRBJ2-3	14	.	TGTGCCAGCAGCGACAGCGGGAGCACAGATACGCAGTATTTT	CASSDSGSTDTQYF